Listed below are T cell receptor beta chains from one sample, sequenced in a study of T cell responses to AZD1222 COVID-19 vaccine. Data came from immunoSEQ multiplex PCR; TCRdb stores just in-frame clones and leaves some out. The sample lists over 85,000 clones, just over 90% occurring once. The sequenced sample was peripheral blood, obtained on day 0 of AZD1222 vaccination. Receptor source: an adult in good health. Each CDR3 is given with its conserved first and last residue. Fields, in order: clone size, D gene, V gene, J gene, CDR3 protein, CDR3 DNA. The D gene is left open where the match is weak. The size of a clone is reported for some rows only, either as once, few or many, or as a class for expanded clones.

size: NA
D: TRBD1
V: TRBV5-1
J: TRBJ1-4
CDR3: CASSPDRRANEKLFF
DNA: TGCGCCAGCAGCCCGGACAGGCGAGCTAATGAAAAACTGTTTTTT

size: NA
D: NA
V: TRBV30
J: TRBJ1-6
CDR3: CAWTADGGLSNSPLHF
DNA: TGTGCCTGGACCGCGGACGGGGGGTTGAGTAATTCACCCCTCCACTTT

size: NA
D: TRBD1
V: TRBV27
J: TRBJ1-1
CDR3: CASRSYPDRALEAFF
DNA: TGTGCCAGCCGATCCTACCCGGACAGGGCTCTTGAAGCTTTCTTT

size: NA
D: TRBD1
V: TRBV7-2
J: TRBJ1-1
CDR3: CASSSFRGTGEAFF
DNA: TGTGCCAGCAGTTCTTTTCGTGGGACAGGTGAAGCTTTCTTT

size: NA
D: NA
V: TRBV28
J: TRBJ1-4
CDR3: CASRRKINEKLFF
DNA: TGTGCCAGCAGACGAAAAATTAATGAAAAACTGTTTTTT

size: once
D: NA
V: TRBV5-4
J: TRBJ2-2
CDR3: CASSLVDLGAGELFF
DNA: TGTGCCAGCAGCTTGGTGGATCTGGGTGCCGGGGAGCTGTTTTTT

size: NA
D: NA
V: TRBV28
J: TRBJ1-2
CDR3: CASNRGGSPNYGYTF
DNA: TGTGCCAGCAATAGGGGGGGCAGCCCTAACTATGGCTACACCTTC

size: NA
D: TRBD2
V: TRBV7-2
J: TRBJ2-1
CDR3: CASSPRTSFRSYNEQFF
DNA: TGTGCCAGCAGTCCCCGGACTAGCTTTCGCTCCTACAATGAGCAGTTCTTC

size: once
D: NA
V: TRBV3-1/TRBV3-2
J: TRBJ1-1
CDR3: CASSQDPNAEAFF
DNA: TGTGCCAGCAGCCAAGATCCGAACGCTGAAGCTTTCTTT

size: NA
D: NA
V: TRBV4-2
J: TRBJ2-1
CDR3: CASSQDFRRPEQFF
DNA: TGTGCCAGCAGCCAAGATTTCCGGCGTCCTGAGCAGTTCTTC

size: NA
D: TRBD1
V: TRBV9
J: TRBJ2-3
CDR3: CASSGSPGQGTDTQYF
DNA: TGTGCCAGCAGCGGATCCCCGGGACAGGGGACAGATACGCAGTATTTT

size: NA
D: NA
V: TRBV4-1
J: TRBJ1-5
CDR3: CASSQVLQPTNQPQHF
DNA: TGCGCCAGCAGCCAAGTCTTGCAGCCGACGAATCAGCCCCAGCATTTT

size: NA
D: NA
V: TRBV2
J: TRBJ1-2
CDR3: CASSVYEGGFGVGYTF
DNA: TGTGCCAGCAGTGTATATGAGGGCGGCTTCGGGGTTGGCTACACCTTC

size: NA
D: NA
V: TRBV6-5
J: TRBJ2-7
CDR3: CASSTGSSYEQYF
DNA: TGTGCCAGCAGTACAGGGTCGTCCTACGAGCAGTACTTC

size: few
D: NA
V: TRBV7-7
J: TRBJ2-7
CDR3: CASSLQGGEQYF
DNA: TGTGCCAGCAGCTTACAGGGCGGGGAGCAGTACTTC

size: NA
D: NA
V: TRBV28
J: TRBJ1-2
CDR3: CAIRGNYGYTF
DNA: TGTGCCATTCGGGGGAACTATGGCTACACCTTC

size: NA
D: NA
V: TRBV27
J: TRBJ1-5
CDR3: CASSLFTGDPYQPQHF
DNA: TGTGCCAGCAGTTTATTTACGGGGGACCCCTATCAGCCCCAGCATTTT

size: NA
D: NA
V: TRBV2
J: TRBJ2-2
CDR3: CASNGIKVAGELFF
DNA: TGTGCCAGCAACGGTATCAAGGTGGCCGGGGAGCTGTTTTTT

size: NA
D: NA
V: TRBV7-2
J: TRBJ1-3
CDR3: CASSTSGGNTIYF
DNA: TGTGCCAGCAGCACAAGTGGGGGAAACACCATATATTTT

size: NA
D: TRBD2
V: TRBV5-3
J: TRBJ2-1
CDR3: CARSSPRGEAYNEQFF
DNA: TGTGCCAGAAGCTCCCCCCGGGGGGAGGCCTACAATGAGCAGTTCTTC

size: NA
D: NA
V: TRBV3-1/TRBV3-2
J: TRBJ1-2
CDR3: CASRPGGQSNYGYTF
DNA: TGTGCCAGCAGACCCGGAGGACAGTCTAACTATGGCTACACCTTC

size: NA
D: NA
V: TRBV7-2
J: TRBJ2-3
CDR3: CASSPFLAVSTDTQYF
DNA: TGTGCCAGCAGCCCCTTTTTAGCGGTTAGCACAGATACGCAGTATTTT

size: NA
D: TRBD1
V: TRBV14
J: TRBJ1-4
CDR3: CASSQGGQGYEKLFF
DNA: TGTGCCAGCAGCCAAGGGGGACAGGGCTATGAAAAACTGTTTTTT

size: NA
D: NA
V: TRBV5-4
J: TRBJ1-6
CDR3: CASSLDGGSVYNSPLHF
DNA: TGTGCCAGCAGCTTGGATGGGGGCAGCGTCTATAATTCACCCCTCCACTTT